This passage covers 27 T cell receptor beta chains from one sample sequenced in a study of blood T cell repertoires in COVID-19. The data were produced by immunoSEQ multiplex PCR, yet TCRdb's version contains in-frame clones alone and is incomplete. The sample has roughly 200,000 clones; more than 80% are singletons. What was sequenced was peripheral blood. The receptors were sampled from a woman in her fifties or sixties with acute or convalescent COVID-19.

This clone has a single count. The chain employs TRBV18 and TRBJ2-1, with D possibly TRBD1 on 6 matching bases. This CDR3 region has 15 residues. V was pared by 1 base and J by 2 bases, with 9 bases between. The V gene's germline CDR1 is KGHSH and CDR2 LQKENI. CDR3 sequence (DNA): TGTGCCAGCTCACCACTCAGGGACACCTACAATGAGCAGTTCTTC. Its protein product is CASSPLRDTYNEQFF.

The chain couples TRBV5-1 to TRBJ1-3; a weak D match, TRBD1 (6 bases). The germline V and J ends were trimmed by 0 bases and 2 bases, with 15 bases remaining between them. The CDR3 consists of 17 residues. Per the germline V gene, CDR1 is SGHRS and CDR2 is YFSETQ. The CDR3 bases are TGCGCCAGCAGCTTGGGGCTGTTGGGGGGGCCTGGAAACACCATATATTTT. This gives the protein CASSLGLLGGPGNTIYF.

The J gene is TRBJ2-1, the V gene TRBV6-1, with TRBD2 as a possible D gene (6 bases). CDR1 and CDR2 (germline): MNHNS, SASEGT. Trimming took 1 base from V and 9 from J, leaving 7 bases between them. The CDR3 is made up of 12 amino acids. The CDR3 sequence is CASSEVGGEQFF. CDR3 nucleotides: TGTGCCAGCAGTGAAGTGGGGGGTGAGCAGTTCTTC.

The V call is TRBV30, the J call TRBJ2-7; TRBD1 might be the D (6 bases). V gave up 7 bases and J gave up 0 bases, with 13 bases separating them. Germline V gene data show CDR1 as GTSNPN and CDR2 as SVGIG (reference sequence). The CDR3 runs 13 residues. Here the CDR3 DNA reads TGTGCCTCCCACCGGGACAACTCCTACGAGCAGTACTTC. Translation gives CASHRDNSYEQYF.

This rearrangement joins TRBV3-1 (or the pseudogene TRBV3-2) to TRBJ1-1; D unresolved. Germline CDR1 is LGHDT and CDR2 is YNNKEL (reference sequence). The V and J ends lost 4 bases and 3 bases respectively, with 9 bases between them. The CDR3 covers 13 residues. CDR3 nucleotides: TGTGCCAGCAGCCGCGCGGGTTACACTGAAGCTTTCTTT. Protein product: CASSRAGYTEAFF.

This clone was detected only once. The gene calls are TRBV9 and TRBJ2-1, with TRBD2 matching over 13 bases. This CDR3 has 14 amino acids. Germline V gene data show CDR1 as SGDLS and CDR2 as YYNGEE. The V segment lost 4 bases and the J segment 8 bases; nucleotides outside the gene matches: 3. CDR3 nucleotide sequence: TGTGCCAGCAGCACTAGCGGGAGGGCGGATGAGCAGTTCTTC. Its protein is CASSTSGRADEQFF.

Only one count was recorded for this clone. The chain has TRBV29-1 and TRBJ2-7, with 11 positions matching TRBD2. CDR1 SQVTM and CDR2 ANQGSEA come from the germline V gene. The CDR3 has 14 residues. Trimming cost V 7 bases and J 7 bases; bases outside gene matches: 12. CDR3 sequence: CSATRLAGLGEQYF. The CDR3 region has the DNA TGCAGCGCGACCCGACTAGCGGGACTAGGAGAGCAGTACTTC.

V gene TRBV20-1 combines with J gene TRBJ1-4, with D hard to call. CDR1 is DFQATT and CDR2 is SNEGSKA in the germline V gene (reference sequence). Trimming cost V 5 bases and J 8 bases, with 9 bases left between them. This CDR3 region has 11 residues. DNA of the CDR3: TGCAGTGCTGCGGAACCGGAAAAACTGTTTTTT. It yields the protein CSAAEPEKLFF.

This chain uses TRBV3-1 (or the pseudogene TRBV3-2) with TRBJ1-6; D is ambiguous. The CDR3 is made up of 18 amino acids. CDR1 is LGHDT, CDR2 YNNKEL, per germline (reference sequence). Trimming pared 0 bases from V and 0 bases from J, leaving 12 bases between. CDR3: CASSQERLRSSYNSPLHF. The CDR3, as DNA: TGTGCCAGCAGCCAAGAAAGGCTGAGGAGCTCCTATAATTCACCCCTCCACTTT.

This clone has only one observation. The chain couples TRBV5-1 to TRBJ1-1, with 7 bases that match TRBD1. After removal of 1 base from V and 5 bases from J, the junction contained 5 bases not matched to a gene. This CDR3 is 14 amino acids long. CDR1 is SGHRS, CDR2 YFSETQ, per germline. The CDR3 DNA reads TGCGCCAGCAGCTTGCAGGGGGACGGAACTGAAGCTTTCTTT. It encodes CASSLQGDGTEAFF.

This rearrangement joins TRBV6-5 to TRBJ1-5; 8 bases map to TRBD1. The germline gives CDR1 MNHEY, CDR2 SVGAGI. Trimming at V came to 6 bases and at J to 8 bases, leaving 3 bases not matched to a gene. This CDR3 region has 12 residues. CDR3 DNA sequence: TGTGCCAGCAGGACAGGGGTAAAGCCCCAGCATTTT. This encodes CASRTGVKPQHF.

This clone has a count of ten or more. The genes are TRBV5-4 and TRBJ1-2; 9 nucleotides line up with TRBD1. This CDR3 has 13 amino acids. The germline gives CDR1 SGHNT, CDR2 YYREEE (reference sequence). After removal of 3 bases from V and 8 bases from J, the junction contained 5 bases not matched to a gene. The CDR3 here is CASSSGTGPGYTF. The DNA of the CDR3 is TGTGCCAGCAGCTCCGGGACAGGGCCCGGCTACACCTTC.

J is TRBJ2-2 and V is TRBV2, with TRBD2 matching 10 bases. Germline CDR1 SNHLY, CDR2 FYNNEI. The CDR3 has 16 amino acids. J gave up 2 bases and V 4 bases, and 4 bases lay outside the gene matches. The CDR3 is CASSVASGGNTGELFF. For the CDR3, the DNA is TGTGCCAGCAGTGTGGCTAGCGGGGGAAACACCGGGGAGCTGTTTTTT.

The V call is TRBV19, the J call TRBJ2-7; 8 nucleotides align to TRBD1. This CDR3 comprises 13 residues. CDR1 is LNHDA, CDR2 SQIVND, per germline (reference sequence). With 6 bases clipped from V and 0 bases from J, the junction kept 1 base outside the gene matches. CDR3 sequence reads: CASRGTGSYEQYF. CDR3 nucleotides: TGTGCCAGTAGAGGGACAGGCTCCTACGAGCAGTACTTC.

The V gene is TRBV18, the J gene TRBJ1-2; 10 nucleotides line up with TRBD1. The CDR3 extends over 14 amino acids. Germline assignment: CDR1 KGHSH and CDR2 LQKENI. V lost 4 bases and J lost 3; bases outside the gene matches: 2. CDR3: CASSRGQGDYGYTF. In nucleotides, the CDR3 is TGTGCCAGCTCACGAGGACAGGGGGACTATGGCTACACCTTC.

The genes are TRBV6-5 and TRBJ1-2; 11 bases line up with TRBD1. Germline CDR1 reads MNHEY; CDR2 reads SVGAGI. The V segment lost 8 bases and the J segment 2 bases; nucleotides outside the gene matches: 4. The CDR3 is 14 residues long. The CDR3 reads CASGGQGGNYGYTF. CDR3 bases: TGTGCCAGCGGGGGACAGGGGGGAAACTATGGCTACACCTTC.

This clone showed up just a few times. The CDR3 DNA reads TGTGCCAGCAGCGTTAGCGGGGCACGCACAGATACGCAGTATTTT. This sequence encodes CASSVSGARTDTQYF. The chain carries TRBV9 and TRBJ2-3, with TRBD2 identical over 8 bases. V lost 2 bases, J lost 1 base, and 3 bases stayed unmatched. Germline V CDR1 and CDR2: SGDLS, YYNGEE. The CDR3 loop spans 15 amino acids. The full variable domain, in which reference TRBV9 and TRBJ2-3 provide the parts outside the CDR3, is DSGVTQTPKHLITATGQRVTLRCSPRSGDLSVYWYQQSLDQGLQFLIQYYNGEERAKGNILERFSAQQFPDLHSELNLSSLELGDSALYFCASSVSGARTDTQYFGPGTRLTVL.

V and J are TRBV6-6 and TRBJ2-3; the match to TRBD2 covers 13 bases. There are 15 residues in the CDR3. Germline CDR1 reads MNHNY; CDR2 reads SVGAGI (reference sequence). V lost 8 bases and J lost 6; bases outside the gene matches: 8. CDR3: CASGGLAGASDTQYF. The CDR3 coding sequence is TGTGCCAGCGGAGGACTAGCGGGAGCAAGTGATACGCAGTATTTT.

The rearrangement links TRBV3-1 (or the pseudogene TRBV3-2) to TRBJ2-7, with TRBD2 matching over 10 bases. The CDR3 is 15 residues long. CDR1 is LGHDT, CDR2 YNNKEL, per germline (reference sequence). V lost 0 bases, J lost 7 bases, and 6 bases stayed unmatched. This CDR3 is CASSQESSGRGEQYF. CDR3 nucleotides: TGTGCCAGCAGCCAAGAATCTAGCGGGAGAGGTGAGCAGTACTTC.

The V call is TRBV27, the J call TRBJ2-1; D possibly corresponds to TRBD2 (5 bases). This CDR3 region has 13 residues. The V gene lost 8 bases and the J gene lost 12 bases, with 20 bases spanning the gap. The germline gives CDR1 MNHEY, CDR2 SMNVEV (reference sequence). The chain's CDR3 is CASRFSQARGQFF. CDR3 nucleotides: TGTGCCAGCCGATTTTCTCAGGCTCGGGGGCAGTTCTTC.

The chain couples TRBV2 to TRBJ1-5; no reliable D call. V lost 6 bases, J lost 0 bases, and 18 bases lay in between. Germline CDR1 and CDR2: SNHLY and FYNNEI. This CDR3 comprises 17 residues. The CDR3: CASRYIELGDSNQPQHF. CDR3 nucleotide sequence: TGTGCCAGCAGATACATTGAATTGGGCGATAGCAATCAGCCCCAGCATTTT.

The chain couples TRBV30 to TRBJ1-1; maybe TRBD1 (5 bases). The V and J ends lost 3 bases and 4 bases respectively, with 15 bases between them. The CDR3 sequence is 14 residues long. CDR1 GTSNPN and CDR2 SVGIG come from the germline V gene (reference sequence). The CDR3 protein is CAWRAGLMTTEAFF. DNA for the CDR3: TGTGCCTGGAGGGCAGGGCTCATGACCACTGAAGCTTTCTTT.

V and J are TRBV24-1 and TRBJ2-3, with 11 bases fitting TRBD2. This CDR3 has 16 residues. CDR1 is KGHDR and CDR2 is SFDVKD in the germline V gene. The V and J ends lost 4 bases and 4 bases, in that order; junction bases with no gene match: 6. The CDR3 reads CATSDRLAGRADTQYF. The CDR3 DNA follows: TGTGCCACCAGTGACCGACTAGCGGGGCGGGCAGATACGCAGTATTTT.

This rearrangement joins TRBV24-1 to TRBJ2-1; TRBD2 matches at 10 bases. The germline V gene encodes CDR1 KGHDR and CDR2 SFDVKD. The J segment lost 2 bases and the V segment lost 2 bases, leaving 2 bases of the junction unmatched. This CDR3 comprises 16 residues. CDR3 sequence: CATSDSSGGAYNEQFF. CDR3 DNA sequence: TGTGCCACCAGTGATTCGAGCGGGGGGGCCTACAATGAGCAGTTCTTC.

The chain uses TRBV28 and TRBJ1-1; TRBD1 matches 9 bases. J lost 6 bases, V lost 2 bases, and 7 bases had no gene match. This CDR3 has 15 amino acids. Per the germline V gene, CDR1 is MDHEN and CDR2 is SYDVKM. CDR3 residues: CASSLTGGFPPEAFF. The CDR3 region has the DNA TGTGCCAGCAGTTTAACAGGGGGCTTCCCTCCTGAAGCTTTCTTT.

The chain has TRBV2 and TRBJ2-7; 10 bases fit TRBD1. CDR1 SNHLY and CDR2 FYNNEI come from the germline V gene. V lost 6 bases and J lost 3; bases outside the gene matches: 8. The CDR3 sequence is 15 residues long. In DNA, the CDR3 is TGTGCCAGCAGGATGGACAGGGGGACGTTCTACGAGCAGTACTTC. Its protein product is CASRMDRGTFYEQYF.

In DNA, the CDR3 is TGTGCCAGCAGTTTTCTGGACAGGGGGCTTGGAAAACTGTTTTTT. It is translated as CASSFLDRGLGKLFF. The rearrangement links TRBV6-5 to TRBJ1-4; 11 bases are shared with TRBD1. Germline CDR1 MNHEY, CDR2 SVGAGI. This CDR3 comprises 15 residues. With V trimmed by 4 bases and J by 10 bases, 8 bases remained unmatched.